The entry below gives a single T cell receptor (beta chain) sequence along with its context. The sample is drawn from a study of response to subunit inactivated influenza vaccine. In TCRdb, the RT-PCR reads were re-called with MiXCR into one record per CDR3 protein. Counted here are more than 400,000 distinct CDR3 sequences, roughly 9.7% occurring once; the ten biggest clones make up approximately 12%. CDR1 and CDR2 (germline): MNHEY, SVGAGI. There are 15 residues in the CDR3. V lost 0 bases, J lost 0 bases, and 8 bases lay in between. This sequence originates from a man in his fifties who received an inactivated influenza vaccine. This sequence joins TRBV6-5 and TRBJ2-5; the D call may be TRBD1 or TRBD2 (6 bases each). Sequencing used PBMCs from blood, obtained 35 to 45 days after vaccination. The CDR3 DNA follows: TGTGCCAGCAGTTACTCGGGGGGCAACCAAGAGACCCAGTACTTC. As protein: CASSYSGGNQETQYF.